This TCR beta chain came from a study of T cell responses to AZD1222 COVID-19 vaccine (dated by TCRdb to the early 2020s). With regard to the full study: AZD1222 recipients given second doses at about 4 weeks or at about 12 weeks were pooled, since spike-specific TCR depth and breadth were not found to differ between the two schedules. A total of 240 or so trial participants underwent TCR sequencing, of whom 207 had received two doses of AZD1222 and roughly 26 had received two doses of the MenACWY control vaccine. Trial participants were enrolled by age into 18-55, 56-69 and 70-plus year subgroups, with roughly 160, 29 and 62 TCR-sequenced participants respectively. Paper-wide results and their limitations: Participants were mostly white British, with more females than males. The authors suggested clonal diversity may have been underestimated. In the small 56-69-year group, the increase in depth fell short of significance, most likely because of low power. Only five or six AZD1222 recipients were SARS-CoV-2 seropositive at baseline, limiting conclusions about previously exposed vaccinees. The whole spike protein was spanned by vaccine-associated CD4 TCRs, and dominant responses were seen in regions 160-218 and 743-854. Reportedly, close to half of the unique spike-specific TCRs recognized epitopes lying outside the regions that are mutated in the B.1.351 and B.1.1.7 variants. After two AZD1222 doses, both the breadth and the depth of spike-specific TCRs were significantly higher than at day 0 and than in MenACWY recipients. Because no day 14 peak-response samples were available, the repertoires could be characterized only after the peak T cell response.

The time point label of this sample denotes: baseline before first vaccination. Samples from vaccinated people were obtained from the UK trials COV001 and COV002, which included a single-blind randomized controlled phase 2/3 trial of AZD1222 (ChAdOx1 nCoV-19) in healthy adults. For TCRbeta chain sequencing, PBMC samples were collected from trial participants at day 0 and at day 28 after the second dose. The CDR3 regions of human TCRbeta chains were analyzed by immunosequencing. The authors' pipeline ran thus. TCRs in the repertoires were matched against a reference library of SARS-CoV-2-specific TCRs that had been generated with the MIRA antigen-specificity platform. Breadth was defined as the fraction of unique TCRs that were SARS-CoV-2-associated. Depth was defined as the fraction of total T cells that were SARS-CoV-2-associated. Using the MIRA data, every spike-specific TCR was mapped to the spike region that the TCR reacted to and assigned to either a CD4 or a CD8 class. Log10-transformed breadth and depth values were compared by one-way ANOVA with Sidak's multiple comparisons tests. TCRdb obtained this table from immuneACCESS and retained in-frame rearrangements with V and J assigned. These tables miss some clones; where compared with another copy, unresolved V genes account for less than half of the shortfall, and the remainder is unexplained. The DNA gave D and trimming, while V, J and clone size come from that table. Recorded for this sample are around 140,000 clones; approximately 83% of them occurred a single time. Jointly, the top ten make up 8% of the sample.

The CDR3 numbers 9 amino acids, ends counted. CDR1 is given as LGHDT and CDR2 as YNNKEL, both from the germline V gene (reference sequence). This clone was counted between two and nine times. Its antigen remains undetermined. The conserved closing phenylalanine or tryptophan is absent in this CDR3, likely reflecting a read error. The DNA is omitted, as the CDR3 cannot be located on it reliably, and the CDR3 follows TCRdb's listing. This sequence uses TRBV3-1 (or the pseudogene TRBV3-2) and TRBJ1-1. The receptor comes from an adult in good health. Sample: peripheral blood, taken on day 0 of AZD1222 vaccination. This receptor has the CDR3 CASSPGGGI.